This T cell receptor (beta chain) stems from a study of cytomegalovirus exposure and HLA in healthy donors. About the study: An early release of data contained 70 million to 95 million unique TCRs, which came from HLA-typed donors.

The study ran its PCR with 60 Vbeta and 13 Jbeta primers. Per the study methods: Counted up in a later analysis, unique TCR beta chains came to about 80 million, with around 11 million shared. Assay: immunoSEQ multiplex PCR; the TCRdb copy retains only in-frame clones and omits some. V, J and clone size derive from that table, while D and trimming were established from the DNA sequence. The sample has approximately 100,000 clones; 70% to 80% are singletons. The CDR3 has 14 residues. Trimming took 0 bases from V and 0 from J, leaving 4 bases between them. The germline V gene has CDR1 SGHRS and CDR2 YFSETQ.

The sequence was obtained from a woman in her forties in good health and CMV-seropositive. The specimen sequenced was PBMCs. The J gene is TRBJ1-3, the V gene TRBV5-1; D unclear. DNA of the CDR3: TGCGCCAGCAGCTTGGCACTCTCTGGAAACACCATATATTTT. Protein sequence: CASSLALSGNTIYF.